These T cell receptor beta chains were read from a single sample in a study of regulatory T cells in long-lasting Graves disease. TCRdb independently ran MiXCR on the multiplex PCR reads; one entry per CDR3 protein. The profile shows 350,000 to 500,000 distinct CDR3 sequences, about 15% of them singletons. This sample also belongs to another study, concerning T cells in Graves' hyperthyroidism and ophthalmopathy.

The sequencing used peripheral blood mononuclear cells (PBMCs), collected at new diagnosis, from a patient treated with antithyroid drugs. The receptor set was obtained from a woman aged 45 to 65 with Graves disease. Both conserved end residues are part of each CDR3. The D gene is left open where the match is weak. Rows give clone size only sometimes, using once, few, many, or a class for an expanded clone.

D: TRBD1
size: once
J: TRBJ2-7
V: TRBV20-1
CDR3: CSASPGTGGGEQYF
DNA: TGCAGTGCTAGCCCCGGGACAGGGGGCGGCGAGCAGTACTTC

D: NA
size: many
J: TRBJ2-7
V: TRBV25-1
CDR3: CASSANSYEQYF
DNA: TGTGCCAGCAGTGCCAACTCCTACGAGCAGTACTTC

D: TRBD1
size: many
J: TRBJ2-7
V: TRBV27
CDR3: CASSPRTGKAYEQYF
DNA: TGTGCCAGCAGTCCCCGGACAGGGAAGGCCTACGAGCAGTACTTC

D: TRBD2
size: few
J: TRBJ2-2
V: TRBV27
CDR3: CASSIMGLAGVSAGELFF
DNA: TGTGCCAGCAGTATAATGGGACTAGCGGGAGTTTCGGCCGGGGAGCTGTTTTTT

D: TRBD2
size: NA
J: TRBJ2-7
V: TRBV6-2/TRBV6-3
CDR3: CASSDEGLAGVYEQYF
DNA: TGTGCCAGCAGTGATGAAGGACTAGCGGGGGTCTACGAGCAGTACTTC

D: NA
size: NA
J: TRBJ2-1
V: TRBV20-1
CDR3: CSARDSAASSYNEQFF
DNA: TGCAGTGCTAGAGATTCAGCGGCGAGCTCCTACAATGAGCAGTTCTTC

D: TRBD1
size: NA
J: TRBJ1-2
V: TRBV10-3
CDR3: CAASTQGAGYGYTF
DNA: TGTGCCGCTTCCACACAGGGGGCTGGCTATGGCTACACCTTC

D: TRBD2
size: NA
J: TRBJ2-3
V: TRBV28
CDR3: CASSFSSGIVEDTQYF
DNA: TGTGCCAGCAGTTTTTCTAGCGGGATCGTTGAAGATACGCAGTATTTT

D: NA
size: few
J: TRBJ2-7
V: TRBV4-1
CDR3: CASSQWPGAHEQYF
DNA: TGCGCCAGCAGCCAATGGCCAGGGGCCCACGAGCAGTACTTC

D: NA
size: few
J: TRBJ1-1
V: TRBV12-3/TRBV12-4
CDR3: CASSLGAGDTEAFF
DNA: TGTGCCAGCAGTTTAGGGGCAGGGGACACTGAAGCTTTCTTT

D: NA
size: NA
J: TRBJ1-2
V: TRBV6-2/TRBV6-3
CDR3: CASSIGVNYGYTF
DNA: TGTGCCAGCAGTATAGGAGTAAACTATGGCTACACCTTC

D: NA
size: many
J: TRBJ2-2
V: TRBV7-8
CDR3: CASSFGDTGELFF
DNA: TGTGCCAGCAGCTTCGGGGATACCGGGGAGCTGTTTTTT

D: NA
size: many
J: TRBJ2-2
V: TRBV3-1
CDR3: CASYAGPGARQNTNTGELFF
DNA: TGTGCCAGCTATGCGGGACCCGGTGCCAGGCAAAACACGAACACCGGGGAGCTGTTTTTT

D: TRBD1
size: many
J: TRBJ2-5
V: TRBV7-3
CDR3: CASSSSGQGNGETQYF
DNA: TGTGCCAGCAGCTCCAGCGGACAGGGGAACGGAGAGACCCAGTACTTC

D: NA
size: many
J: TRBJ1-6
V: TRBV5-1
CDR3: CASSLVPGVNSPLHF
DNA: TGCGCCAGCAGCTTGGTTCCAGGAGTCAATTCACCCCTCCACTTT

D: NA
size: many
J: TRBJ2-2
V: TRBV10-1
CDR3: CASSESVARGGELFF
DNA: TGCGCCAGCAGTGAGTCTGTCGCCAGGGGCGGGGAGCTGTTTTTT

D: NA
size: few
J: TRBJ1-5
V: TRBV6-1
CDR3: CASSEASGRSNQPQHF
DNA: TGTGCCAGCAGTGAAGCATCGGGGAGAAGCAATCAGCCCCAGCATTTT

D: NA
size: NA
J: TRBJ1-2
V: TRBV7-9
CDR3: CASSLEGKGNYGYTF
DNA: TGTGCCAGCAGCTTAGAAGGGAAGGGTAACTATGGCTACACCTTC

D: NA
size: NA
J: TRBJ2-2
V: TRBV5-4
CDR3: CAGTRRDNTGELFF
DNA: TGTGCCGGAACTAGGAGGGACAACACCGGGGAGCTGTTTTTT

D: NA
size: many
J: TRBJ2-7
V: TRBV20-1
CDR3: CSAREQDSYEQYF
DNA: TGCAGTGCTAGAGAACAGGACTCCTACGAGCAGTACTTC

D: NA
size: few
J: TRBJ2-7
V: TRBV10-1
CDR3: CASSVPGSGKQYF
DNA: TGCGCCAGCAGTGTCCCAGGGTCGGGTAAGCAGTACTTC

D: NA
size: few
J: TRBJ2-3
V: TRBV5-4
CDR3: CASSRKQGMEIDTQYF
DNA: TGTGCCAGCAGCAGGAAGCAGGGGATGGAAATAGATACGCAGTATTTT

D: NA
size: few
J: TRBJ2-7
V: TRBV6-2/TRBV6-3
CDR3: CASSYRPDWHEQYF
DNA: TGTGCCAGCAGTTACCGGCCCGATTGGCACGAGCAGTACTTC

D: NA
size: many
J: TRBJ2-2
V: TRBV19
CDR3: CASSPTSWGGRWELFF
DNA: TGTGCCAGTAGTCCCACATCGTGGGGTGGCCGTTGGGAGCTGTTTTTT

D: NA
size: many
J: TRBJ2-5
V: TRBV7-2
CDR3: CASSSMTANLGETQYF
DNA: TGTGCCAGCAGCTCCATGACAGCAAACCTCGGAGAGACCCAGTACTTC

D: TRBD1
size: many
J: TRBJ2-7
V: TRBV5-1
CDR3: CASSSEPGQGYEQYF
DNA: TGCGCCAGCAGCTCGGAACCGGGACAGGGGTACGAGCAGTACTTC

D: TRBD2
size: many
J: TRBJ2-7
V: TRBV10-3
CDR3: CAISDSRGSSYEQYF
DNA: TGTGCCATCAGTGACTCTCGCGGGAGTTCCTACGAGCAGTACTTC

D: NA
size: NA
J: TRBJ1-4
V: TRBV7-9
CDR3: CASSLVLAATNEKLFF
DNA: TGTGCCAGCAGCTTGGTATTGGCGGCAACTAATGAAAAACTGTTTTTT

D: TRBD2
size: many
J: TRBJ2-3
V: TRBV27
CDR3: CASSPWTSGSDTQYF
DNA: TGTGCCAGCAGTCCCTGGACTAGCGGGTCAGATACGCAGTATTTT